This record looks at one T cell receptor beta chain sequence and its context. What it recognizes is unknown. This CDR3 region has 13 residues. Germline CDR1 reads SGHRS; CDR2 reads YFSETQ. V shed 0 bases and J shed 0 bases, with 2 bases lying between them. The data were produced by immunoSEQ multiplex PCR, yet TCRdb's version contains in-frame clones alone and is incomplete. The repertoire has about 48,000 clones, under 80% of them found once; the top ten carry about 1.5%. These data originate in a study of STAT5B mutations in CD4+ large granular lymphocyte leukemia. Findings and limits, study-wide: 8/27 top patient clones versus 2/35 control clones were TRBV06-family.

This clonotype originated in a human donor in good health. The chain is built from TRBV5-1 and TRBJ2-3; D not certain. The sample taken for sequencing was CD4+ T cells from blood buffy coats. In DNA, the CDR3 is TGCGCCAGCAGCTTGGGCAGCACAGATACGCAGTATTTT. Translation gives CASSLGSTDTQYF.